These 10 T cell receptor beta chains came from one sample sequenced in a study of cytomegalovirus exposure and HLA in healthy donors. The PCR contained 60 Vbeta and 13 Jbeta primers. TCRdb keeps only in-frame clones here, not all; method: immunoSEQ multiplex PCR. The data contain 200,000 or so clones, roughly 90% of them singletons. Sequencing was carried out using PBMCs. These receptors were obtained from a girl under three years old in good health and CMV-seronegative.

CDR3 coding DNA: TGTGCCAGCACTCGACAGAGGAATTCACCCCTCCACTTT. Protein sequence: CASTRQRNSPLHF. The chain combines TRBV6-5 with TRBJ1-6; TRBD1 is a possible D gene (5 bases). CDR3 length equals 13 residues. V was trimmed by 7 bases and J by 7 bases, leaving 11 bases between them. Germline CDR1 and CDR2: MNHEY and SVGAGI.

The chain carries TRBV27 and TRBJ1-4; 8 positions match TRBD1. J was trimmed by 5 bases and V by 5 bases; bases with no gene match: 13. Germline CDR1 and CDR2: MNHEY and SMNVEV (reference sequence). This CDR3 contains 17 residues. This CDR3 reads CASSPRSPGTGNEKLFF. Here the CDR3 DNA reads TGTGCCAGCAGTCCGAGAAGTCCCGGGACAGGAAATGAAAAACTGTTTTTT. The full variable domain, its missing parts supplied by reference TRBV27 and TRBJ1-4, is EAQVTQNPRYLITVTGKKLTVTCSQNMNHEYMSWYRQDPGLGLRQIYYSMNVEVTDKGDVPEGYKVSRKEKRNFPLILESPSPNQTSLYFCASSPRSPGTGNEKLFFGSGTQLSVL.

The genes are TRBV6-5 and TRBJ2-1, with no clear D. The V and J ends lost 6 bases and 8 bases respectively, with 11 bases between them. The CDR3 extends over 12 amino acids. Germline V CDR1 and CDR2: MNHEY, SVGAGI. The chain's CDR3 is CASRSPRDEQFF. The DNA for the CDR3 is TGTGCCAGCAGAAGCCCACGGGATGAGCAGTTCTTC.

The chain couples TRBV19 to TRBJ1-4, with 7 positions matching TRBD1. The CDR3 consists of 24 residues. Trimming took 6 bases from V and 0 from J; bases not matched to a gene: 31. The germline gives CDR1 LNHDA, CDR2 SQIVND (reference sequence). CDR3 in amino acids: CASREPGQLFPGVECLSTNEKLFF. CDR3 nucleotide sequence: TGTGCCAGTAGGGAACCGGGACAGCTATTCCCGGGTGTAGAATGTTTGTCAACTAATGAAAAACTGTTTTTT.

The rearrangement uses TRBV4-1 and TRBJ2-7, with D perhaps TRBD1 (6 bases). Trimming pared 2 bases from V and 4 bases from J, leaving 6 bases between. CDR3 length: 12 amino acids. In germline, CDR1 is MGHRA, CDR2 YSYEKL. In nucleotides, the CDR3 is TGCGCCAGCAGCCAAACAGGGTACGAGCAGTACTTC. Its protein product is CASSQTGYEQYF.

The chain is built from TRBV27 and TRBJ2-5; maybe TRBD1 (5 bases). The end of the DNA is better explained by TRBJ2-7, so the J call may be wrong. Per the germline V gene, CDR1 is MNHEY and CDR2 is SMNVEV (reference sequence). The CDR3 sequence is 14 residues long. The CDR3: CASSLTETLYEQYF. Written as DNA, the CDR3 is TGTGCCAGCAGTTTGACAGAAACGCTCTACGAGCAGTACTTC.

This clone was found once. V usage is TRBV19 and J usage is TRBJ2-7; TRBD1 matches at 11 bases. Per germline, CDR1 LNHDA and CDR2 SQIVND (reference sequence). The CDR3 runs to 15 residues. Unmatched junction bases numbered 2, after V lost 1 base and J lost 3 bases. The CDR3 sequence: CASSIGTGGFYEQYF. CDR3 sequence (DNA): TGTGCCAGTAGTATAGGGACAGGGGGCTTCTACGAGCAGTACTTC. Complete variable domain (other parts from reference TRBV19 and TRBJ2-7): DGGITQSPKYLFRKEGQNVTLSCEQNLNHDAMYWYRQDPGQGLRLIYYSQIVNDFQKGDIAEGYSVSREKKESFPLTVTSAQKNPTAFYLCASSIGTGGFYEQYFGPGTRLTVT.

This clone was detected only once. The chain joins TRBV9 to TRBJ1-1; D may be TRBD1 (5 bases). The CDR3 sequence is 15 residues long. V lost 0 bases, J lost 1 base, and 10 bases lay in between. Germline V gene data show CDR1 as SGDLS and CDR2 as YYNGEE. CDR3 region: CASSVVGGGNTEAFF. CDR3 sequence (DNA): TGTGCCAGCAGCGTAGTTGGGGGGGGGAACACTGAAGCTTTCTTT.

In this sample, this clone turned up once. This chain links TRBV9 with TRBJ2-7; 8 nucleotides agree with TRBD1. V shed 4 bases and J 5 bases; nucleotides not matched to a gene: 2. The CDR3 extends over 12 amino acids. Germline V lookup: CDR1 SGDLS, CDR2 YYNGEE. The DNA of the CDR3 is TGTGCCAGCAGCCCGACAGGGGACGAGCAGTACTTC. This sequence encodes CASSPTGDEQYF.

This chain joins TRBV2 and TRBJ2-1, with 10 nucleotides matching TRBD2. Germline V CDR1 and CDR2: SNHLY, FYNNEI. V was pared by 2 bases and J by 7 bases, with 8 bases of the junction left unmatched. CDR3 length: 16 amino acids. DNA of the CDR3: TGTGCCAGCAGTGAACGTAGAGCGGGAGGGCCGAATGAGCAGTTCTTC. Protein product: CASSERRAGGPNEQFF.